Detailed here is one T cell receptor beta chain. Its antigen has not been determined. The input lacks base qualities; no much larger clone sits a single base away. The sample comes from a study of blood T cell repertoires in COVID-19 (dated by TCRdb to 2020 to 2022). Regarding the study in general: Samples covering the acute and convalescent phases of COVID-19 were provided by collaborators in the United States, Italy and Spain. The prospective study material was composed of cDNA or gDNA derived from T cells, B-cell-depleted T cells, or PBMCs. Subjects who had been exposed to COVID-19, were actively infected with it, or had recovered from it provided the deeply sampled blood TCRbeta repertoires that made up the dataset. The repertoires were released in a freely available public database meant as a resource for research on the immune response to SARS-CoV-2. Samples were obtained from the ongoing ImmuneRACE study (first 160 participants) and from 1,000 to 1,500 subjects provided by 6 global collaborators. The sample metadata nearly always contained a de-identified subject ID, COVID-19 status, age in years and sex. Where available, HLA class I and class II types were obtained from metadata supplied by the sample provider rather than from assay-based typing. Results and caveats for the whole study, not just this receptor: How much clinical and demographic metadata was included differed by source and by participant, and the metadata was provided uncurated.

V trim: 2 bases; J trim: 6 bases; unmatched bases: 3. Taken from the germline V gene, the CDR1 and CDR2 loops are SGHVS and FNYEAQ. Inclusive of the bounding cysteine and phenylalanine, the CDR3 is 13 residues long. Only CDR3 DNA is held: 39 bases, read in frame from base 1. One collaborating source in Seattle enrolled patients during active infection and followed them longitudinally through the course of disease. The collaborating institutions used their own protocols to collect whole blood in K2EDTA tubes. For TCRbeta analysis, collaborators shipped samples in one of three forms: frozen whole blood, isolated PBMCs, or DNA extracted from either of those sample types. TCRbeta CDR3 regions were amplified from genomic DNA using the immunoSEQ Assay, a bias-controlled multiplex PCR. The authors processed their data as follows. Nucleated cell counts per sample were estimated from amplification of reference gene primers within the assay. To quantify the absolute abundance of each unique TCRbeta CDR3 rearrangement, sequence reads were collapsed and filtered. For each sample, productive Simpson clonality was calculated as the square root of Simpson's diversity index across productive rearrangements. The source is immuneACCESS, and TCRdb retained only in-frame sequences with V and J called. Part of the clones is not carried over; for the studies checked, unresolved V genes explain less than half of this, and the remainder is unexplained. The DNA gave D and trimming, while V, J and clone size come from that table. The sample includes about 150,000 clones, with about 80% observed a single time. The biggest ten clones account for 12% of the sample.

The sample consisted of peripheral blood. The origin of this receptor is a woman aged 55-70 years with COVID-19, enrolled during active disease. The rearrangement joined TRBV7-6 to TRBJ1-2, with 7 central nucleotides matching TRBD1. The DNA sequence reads TGTGCCAGCAGCTTAACAACAGGGGATGGCTACACCTTC. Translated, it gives CASSLTTGDGYTF. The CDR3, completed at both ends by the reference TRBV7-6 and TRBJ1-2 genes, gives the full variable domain GAGVSQSPRYKVTKRGQDVALRCDPISGHVSLYWYRQALGQGPEFLTYFNYEAQQDKSGLPNDRFSAERPEGSISTLTIQRTEQRDSAMYRCASSLTTGDGYTFGSGTRLTVV.